The T cell receptor beta chain described here comes from a study of T cells expressing NK-cell markers. The authors generated TCR beta cDNA through 5'RACE template switching with UMIs. No DNA is given; TCRdb re-called the 5' RACE reads and lists each CDR3 protein once. The sample's table shows 350,000 to 500,000 distinct CDR3 sequences. The CDR3 sequence is 16 residues long. Germline values: CDR1 MNHEY, CDR2 SVGEGT. Comment on this clonotype: Its cognate antigen is unknown.

Study-level results: Dominant NKG2C+ clonotypes accounted for about 1.0-8% of CD8+ T cells in six donors. Dominance of the CD3+CD56-NKG2C+ fraction by these clonotypes also held in four donors.

The V and J genes are TRBV6-2 or TRBV6-3 and TRBJ2-1; with no DNA, the TCRdb D assignment of TRBD2 cannot be verified. This clonotype was sampled from a woman between 18 and 70 years old in good health. The sample consisted of blood T cells: a sorted CD56 or NKG2C T cell subset, CD4+ or CD8+ T cells, or bulk PBMC T cells (not recorded which). The CDR3 reads CASSSRGGPKYNEQFF.